Following are 30 T cell receptor beta chains from one sample sequenced in a study of blood T cell repertoires in COVID-19. Data came from immunoSEQ multiplex PCR; TCRdb stores just in-frame clones and leaves some out. The profile shows approximately 300,000 clones, 85% of them singletons. The material sequenced was PBMCs or T cells enriched from blood (not recorded which). These receptors all stem from a woman aged 30 to 39 who had been exposed to COVID-19.

The chain recombines TRBV28 with TRBJ2-7; D may be TRBD1 (5 bases). The CDR3 runs to 16 residues. CDR1 and CDR2 from the germline V gene are MDHEN and SYDVKM. V was clipped by 8 bases and J by 0 bases, with 20 bases between them. DNA for the CDR3: TGTGCCAGCGCATCCCTCCCGCAGGGCCTCTCCTACGAGCAGTACTTC. Protein sequence: CASASLPQGLSYEQYF.

This rearrangement joins TRBV27 to TRBJ2-6; 9 bases are shared with TRBD1. With V trimmed by 8 bases and J by 2 bases, 16 bases remained unmatched. The CDR3 sequence is 19 residues long. From germline, CDR1 is MNHEY and CDR2 SMNVEV (reference sequence). Written as DNA, the CDR3 is TGTGCCAGCGGGTCCGGGGCGGGGACAGGGATCGCTGGGGCCAACGTCCTGACTTTC. Translating it yields CASGSGAGTGIAGANVLTF.

The chain carries TRBV28 and TRBJ2-7; 10 bases fit TRBD1. The ends lost 5 bases at V and 1 base at J; junction bases unmatched: 8. This CDR3 is built from 16 residues. CDR1 MDHEN and CDR2 SYDVKM come from the germline V gene. Here the CDR3 reads CASSLLGTGDSYEQYF. In DNA form, the CDR3 reads TGTGCCAGCAGTCTCCTCGGGACAGGGGATTCCTACGAGCAGTACTTC.

The V and J genes are TRBV5-1 and TRBJ2-3, with TRBD1 matching over 9 bases. The CDR3 runs 15 residues. The V gene's germline CDR1 is SGHRS and CDR2 YFSETQ. Germline trimming cut 0 bases from V and 4 bases from J; bases unmatched to any gene: 3. The CDR3 DNA reads TGCGCCAGCAGCTTGGGGGACAGGGAAGCAGATACGCAGTATTTT. It encodes CASSLGDREADTQYF.

This chain connects TRBV29-1 to TRBJ1-6; D is unclear. The CDR3 sequence is 14 residues long. V lost 6 bases and J 5 bases, leaving 14 bases between the germline ends. The germline CDR1 and CDR2 sequences are SQVTM and ANQGSEA. The CDR3: CSVMFQVNNSPLHF. As DNA, the CDR3 is TGCAGCGTGATGTTTCAGGTGAATAATTCACCCCTCCACTTT.

Regarding this clone: Germline and junction disagree at one end, which may indicate a read error. The rearrangement uses TRBV28 and TRBJ2-1; D is uncertain. The V gene's germline CDR1 is MDHEN and CDR2 SYDVKM. This CDR3 has 12 amino acids. Here the CDR3 reads CASSFTYNEQFF. The CDR3 bases are TGTGCCAGCAGCTTTACCTATAATGAGCAGTTCTTC.

This chain uses TRBV7-3 with TRBJ2-1, with TRBD1 identical over 11 bases. CDR1 and CDR2 (germline): SGHTA, FQGTGA. The CDR3 has 14 residues. The junction had 4 bases not matched to a gene; V was cut back by 4 bases and J by 8 bases. The CDR3 DNA sequence: TGTGCCAGCAGCTCCGGGACAGGGGGGTATGAGCAGTTCTTC. This gives the protein CASSSGTGGYEQFF.

The chain recombines TRBV6-5 with TRBJ1-4; 8 bases line up with TRBD1. This CDR3 contains 15 residues. The V gene's germline CDR1 is MNHEY and CDR2 SVGAGI. V dropped 6 bases and J dropped 6; count of bases not matched to a gene: 9. The CDR3 sequence: CASRSTGGEDEKLFF. The CDR3 bases are TGTGCCAGCAGGTCTACAGGGGGAGAGGATGAAAAACTGTTTTTT.

This clone was recorded only once. The chain links TRBV28 to TRBJ1-4, with 12 bases lining up with TRBD1. With 2 bases clipped from V and 7 bases from J, the junction kept 14 bases outside the gene matches. CDR1 and CDR2 from the germline V gene are MDHEN and SYDVKM. The CDR3 contains 19 residues. The CDR3 sequence: CASSLIRDRGRNLGEKLFF. The CDR3 DNA reads TGTGCCAGCAGTTTAATCCGGGACAGGGGGCGGAATCTGGGTGAAAAACTGTTTTTT.

The CDR3 DNA is TGTGCCACCAGCAGGAGGGGGAAAGGGGACACTGAAGCTTTCTTT. As protein: CATSRRGKGDTEAFF. The rearrangement joins TRBV15 to TRBJ1-1; TRBD1 is a possible D gene (6 bases). The V and J ends lost 3 bases and 3 bases respectively, with 14 bases between them. CDR1 LNHNV and CDR2 YYDKDF come from the germline V gene (reference sequence). The CDR3 totals 15 residues. Full variable domain (remainder filled in from reference TRBV15 and TRBJ1-1): DAMVIQNPRYQVTQFGKPVTLSCSQTLNHNVMYWYQQKSSQAPKLLFHYYDKDFNNEADTPDNFQSRRPNTSFCFLDIRSPGLGDTAMYLCATSRRGKGDTEAFFGQGTRLTVV.

The V gene is TRBV27, the J gene TRBJ2-1; tentative D call: TRBD1 (6 bases). Germline values: CDR1 MNHEY, CDR2 SMNVEV (reference sequence). V gave up 0 bases and J gave up 7 bases, with 19 bases separating them. This CDR3 region has 17 residues. CDR3 protein: CASSLSSKGPGQNEQFF. The DNA of the CDR3 is TGTGCCAGCAGTTTATCGTCTAAGGGTCCCGGACAGAATGAGCAGTTCTTC.

The V gene is TRBV6-4, the J gene TRBJ2-3; the D gene is possibly TRBD2 (5 bases). Per germline, CDR1 MRHNA and CDR2 SNTAGT. V was trimmed by 2 bases and J by 5 bases, leaving 14 bases between them. The CDR3 is 15 residues long. The CDR3 nucleotides are TGTGCCAGCAGTGACGCCGGGAATTCGGGAGATACGCAGTATTTT. It yields the protein CASSDAGNSGDTQYF.

In the case of this clone: This CDR3 is also generated by other DNA sequences in the sample. The chain is built from TRBV9 and TRBJ1-2; no clear D. In germline, CDR1 is SGDLS, CDR2 YYNGEE. V lost 0 bases, J lost 5 bases, and 5 bases lay in between. This CDR3 region has 12 residues. The DNA for the CDR3 is TGTGCCAGCAGCGTAGGGAGTTATGGCTACACCTTC. Translating gives CASSVGSYGYTF.

J is TRBJ2-3 and V is TRBV11-2; TRBD2 agrees at 12 bases. CDR1 is SGHAT and CDR2 is FQNNGV in the germline V gene. The CDR3 runs to 17 residues. V lost 3 bases to trimming and J lost 2 bases; unmatched junction nucleotides: 6. The CDR3 here is CASSFPRTSGTTDTQYF. In DNA form, the CDR3 reads TGTGCCAGCAGCTTTCCTCGGACTAGCGGGACCACAGATACGCAGTATTTT. Looking up the rest from reference TRBV11-2 and TRBJ2-3 gives the full variable domain: EAGVAQSPRYKIIEKRQSVAFWCNPISGHATLYWYQQILGQGPKLLIQFQNNGVVDDSQLPKDRFSAERLKGVDSTLKIQPAKLEDSAVYLCASSFPRTSGTTDTQYFGPGTRLTVL.

The V call is TRBV30, the J call TRBJ1-1; TRBD1 matches 11 bases. The V and J ends lost 3 bases and 4 bases, in that order; junction bases with no gene match: 4. CDR3 length equals 14 residues. Germline CDR1 is GTSNPN and CDR2 is SVGIG (reference sequence). The CDR3 DNA is TGTGCCTGGAGAGGACAGGGGGCGGGCACTGAAGCTTTCTTT. Translating gives CAWRGQGAGTEAFF.

V and J are TRBV5-6 and TRBJ1-1, with no clear D. Germline loops: CDR1 SGHDT, CDR2 YYEEEE. Trimming stripped 2 bases from V and 1 base from J, with 12 bases between. The CDR3 runs 15 residues. The CDR3 reads CASSFPFMRNTEAFF. DNA for the CDR3: TGTGCCAGCAGCTTCCCTTTTATGAGGAACACTGAAGCTTTCTTT.

This clone was observed once. The germline gene is not matched at one end of the junction; a read error may be the cause. This chain uses TRBV27 with TRBJ1-5; a weak D match, TRBD1 (6 bases). In germline, CDR1 is MNHEY, CDR2 SMNVEV (reference sequence). The CDR3 loop spans 14 amino acids. In DNA form, the CDR3 reads TGTGCCAGCAGCCATTCTGCTACGGGGCAGGGGATCATTTTC. Its translation is CASSHSATGQGIIF.

This clone appeared once. Other DNA sequences in the same sample also yield this CDR3. The V call is TRBV7-3, the J call TRBJ2-7, with TRBD1 matching over 12 bases. Trimming removed 3 bases from V and 4 bases from J; junction bases left unmatched: 1. Germline CDR1 is SGHTA and CDR2 is FQGTGA. The CDR3 sequence is 14 residues long. The CDR3 loop reads CASSLGQGAYEQYF. CDR3 bases: TGTGCCAGCAGCTTGGGACAGGGGGCGTACGAGCAGTACTTC.

The chain carries TRBV14 and TRBJ2-3, with D unresolved. The CDR3 loop spans 15 amino acids. The germline CDR1 and CDR2 sequences are SGHDN and FVKESK. The ends were cut back, 0 bases at V and 1 base at J, with 8 bases in the middle. CDR3: CASSQDKRRTDTQYF. CDR3 bases: TGTGCCAGCAGCCAAGATAAGCGCCGCACAGATACGCAGTATTTT.

The chain joins TRBV19 to TRBJ1-4, with D possibly TRBD1 on 6 matching bases. The CDR3 runs to 17 residues. Germline V gives CDR1 LNHDA, CDR2 SQIVND (reference sequence). V was clipped by 8 bases and J by 4 bases, with 23 bases between them. The chain's CDR3 is CASGRNPQGVGNEKLFF. DNA for the CDR3: TGTGCCAGTGGTAGAAATCCACAGGGCGTAGGTAATGAAAAACTGTTTTTT. The full variable domain, its missing parts supplied by reference TRBV19 and TRBJ1-4, is DGGITQSPKYLFRKEGQNVTLSCEQNLNHDAMYWYRQDPGQGLRLIYYSQIVNDFQKGDIAEGYSVSREKKESFPLTVTSAQKNPTAFYLCASGRNPQGVGNEKLFFGSGTQLSVL.

This clone was observed a single time. The V call is TRBV6-1, the J call TRBJ2-3; D possibly corresponds to TRBD1 (6 bases). Per the germline V gene, CDR1 is MNHNS and CDR2 is SASEGT. Trimming pared 2 bases from V and 8 bases from J, leaving 8 bases between. The CDR3 consists of 12 residues. The CDR3, as DNA: TGTGCCAGCAGTGAATGGGGGCGTACGCAGTATTTT. Translation gives CASSEWGRTQYF.

The table lists this clone with a few counts. The chain links TRBV2 to TRBJ2-7, with D maybe TRBD2 (5 bases). The CDR3 consists of 15 residues. Germline V gives CDR1 SNHLY, CDR2 FYNNEI. Between the trimmed V and J ends, which lost 3 bases and 5 bases, there was a span of 17 bases. CDR3 in amino acids: CASSDTTSSMDEQYF. The CDR3 DNA is TGTGCCAGCAGTGACACGACTTCTAGCATGGACGAGCAGTACTTC.

Points on this clone: One junction end does not reproduce the germline sequence, and a read error may be involved. V gene TRBV7-2 combines with J gene TRBJ1-6, with 9 positions matching TRBD1. The germline V gene encodes CDR1 SGHTA and CDR2 FQGNSA. The CDR3 spans 17 residues. The CDR3 nucleotides read TGTGCCAGCAGCTTAGTGGGGACAGGGTCCTCTAATTCACCCCTCCACTTT. Translation: CASSLVGTGSSNSPLHF.

J is TRBJ2-7 and V is TRBV6-5; weak D call: TRBD2 (5 bases). CDR1 MNHEY and CDR2 SVGAGI come from the germline V gene. This CDR3 has 13 amino acids. V dropped 7 bases and J dropped 2 bases, with 12 bases sitting between them. The CDR3, as DNA: TGTGCCAGCAAGAGCGGACCTACCTACGAGCAGTACTTC. Translation: CASKSGPTYEQYF.

As to this clone: Other DNA sequences of this sample code for an identical CDR3. The CDR3 coding sequence is TGTGCCAGCAGCCGAGGACAGGGGTACGAGCAGTACTTC. It codes for CASSRGQGYEQYF. The chain employs TRBV28 and TRBJ2-7, with 9 bases aligning to TRBD1. CDR3 length: 13 residues. CDR1 MDHEN and CDR2 SYDVKM come from the germline V gene. V gave up 6 bases and J gave up 4 bases; unmatched junction bases: 4.

The sample holds a few counts of this clone. The J gene is TRBJ2-7, the V gene TRBV29-1; TRBD2 matches 7 bases. CDR1 and CDR2 (germline): SQVTM, ANQGSEA. Trimming removed 6 bases from V and 0 bases from J; junction bases left unmatched: 8. The CDR3 sequence is 14 residues long. CDR3 coding DNA: TGCAGCGTCACCGGGACTACCGTCTCCTACGAGCAGTACTTC. Translation gives CSVTGTTVSYEQYF.

This chain uses TRBV13 with TRBJ2-7; tentatively, D is TRBD1 (6 bases). Trimming removed 5 bases at V and 2 bases at J, with 16 bases between. This CDR3 comprises 15 residues. Looked up from germline, CDR1 is PRHDT and CDR2 is FYEKMQ (reference sequence). CDR3 sequence: CASSHTQGPTYEQYF. The CDR3 bases are TGTGCCAGCAGCCATACTCAGGGGCCTACCTACGAGCAGTACTTC. The full variable domain, with the rest looked up from reference TRBV13 and TRBJ2-7, is AAGVIQSPRHLIKEKRETATLKCYPIPRHDTVYWYQQGPGQDPQFLISFYEKMQSDKGSIPDRFSAQQFSDYHSELNMSSLELGDSALYFCASSHTQGPTYEQYFGPGTRLTVT.

This CDR3 reads CASSSQGAYEQYF. The CDR3 DNA reads as TGTGCCAGCAGTTCACAGGGGGCGTACGAGCAGTACTTC. This rearrangement joins TRBV27 to TRBJ2-7, with 9 bases fitting TRBD1. The CDR3 contains 13 residues. Germline V lookup: CDR1 MNHEY, CDR2 SMNVEV (reference sequence). V lost 4 bases to trimming and J lost 4 bases; unmatched junction nucleotides: 2.

This chain connects TRBV30 to TRBJ1-2; TRBD1 matches 9 bases. The CDR3 loop spans 13 amino acids. Looked up from germline, CDR1 is GTSNPN and CDR2 is SVGIG (reference sequence). V lost 0 bases to trimming and J lost 7 bases; unmatched junction nucleotides: 3. CDR3 sequence reads: CAWSVQDRGGYTF. CDR3 nucleotides: TGTGCCTGGAGTGTACAGGACAGGGGTGGCTACACCTTC.

V is TRBV18 and J is TRBJ2-3; TRBD2 matches 7 bases. V was clipped by 2 bases and J by 0 bases; unmatched bases: 5. The CDR3 consists of 16 residues. In germline, CDR1 is KGHSH, CDR2 LQKENI. The CDR3 region has the DNA TGTGCCAGCTCACCAAATCAAGCGGGAAGCACAGATACGCAGTATTTT. Translated: CASSPNQAGSTDTQYF.